This TCR beta chain is from a study of Ad26.COV2.S vaccination and SARS-CoV-2 variants. J gave up 5 bases and V 1 base, and 16 bases lay outside the gene matches. The CDR3 contains 18 residues. Germline lookup yields CDR1 SGHVS and CDR2 FNYEAQ. Data came from immunoSEQ multiplex PCR; TCRdb stores just in-frame clones and leaves some out. The sample lists around 370,000 clones; about 92% were seen once. Study conclusions and caveats: Vaccine and placebo recipients had comparable breadth of non-spike TCRs.

As to this clone: Its antigen is unidentified.

This sequence was found in a human donor who had recovered from COVID-19. The sequenced sample was peripheral blood, obtained after recovery from COVID-19. J is TRBJ1-2 and V is TRBV7-6, with 7 bases that match TRBD1. The CDR3 spells CASSLGFGDHTGEYGYTF. CDR3 nucleotides: TGTGCCAGCAGCTTAGGGTTTGGGGACCACACAGGGGAATATGGCTACACCTTC.